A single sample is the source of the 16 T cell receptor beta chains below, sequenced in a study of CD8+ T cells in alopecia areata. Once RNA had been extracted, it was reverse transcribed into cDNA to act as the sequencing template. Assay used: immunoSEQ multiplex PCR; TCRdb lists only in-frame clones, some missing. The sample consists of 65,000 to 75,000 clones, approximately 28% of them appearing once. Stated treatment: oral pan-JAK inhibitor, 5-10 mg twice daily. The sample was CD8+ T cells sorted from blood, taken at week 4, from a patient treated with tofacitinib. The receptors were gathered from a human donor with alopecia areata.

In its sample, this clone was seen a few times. For the CDR3, the DNA is TGCAGCGCACCAGCGGGAGGAAGAAACACCGGGGAGCTGTTTTTT. Encoded protein: CSAPAGGRNTGELFF. The V gene is TRBV29-1, the J gene TRBJ2-2; 9 bases match TRBD2. The CDR3 totals 15 residues. J was trimmed by 2 bases and V by 7 bases; bases with no gene match: 8. From germline, CDR1 is SQVTM and CDR2 ANQGSEA.

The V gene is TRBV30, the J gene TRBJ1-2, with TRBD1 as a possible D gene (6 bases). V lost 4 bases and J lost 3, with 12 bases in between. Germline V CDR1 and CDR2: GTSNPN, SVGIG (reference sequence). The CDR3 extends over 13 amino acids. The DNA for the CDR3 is TGTGCCTGGACCGGGGGGCAAGACTATGGCTACACCTTC. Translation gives CAWTGGQDYGYTF.

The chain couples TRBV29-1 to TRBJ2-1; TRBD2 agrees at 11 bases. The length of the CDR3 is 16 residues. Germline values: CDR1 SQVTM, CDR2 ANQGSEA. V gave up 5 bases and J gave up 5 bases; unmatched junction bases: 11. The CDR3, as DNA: TGCAGCGTTCTTCCCCCGGGACTAGCGGAGAACAATGAGCAGTTCTTC. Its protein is CSVLPPGLAENNEQFF.

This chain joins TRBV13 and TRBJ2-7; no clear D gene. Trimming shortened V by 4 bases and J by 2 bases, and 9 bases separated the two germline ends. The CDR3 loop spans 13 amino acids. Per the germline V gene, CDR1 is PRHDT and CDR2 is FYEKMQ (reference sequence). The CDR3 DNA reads TGTGCCAGCAGCTCAGGACCTACCTACGAGCAGTACTTC. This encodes CASSSGPTYEQYF.

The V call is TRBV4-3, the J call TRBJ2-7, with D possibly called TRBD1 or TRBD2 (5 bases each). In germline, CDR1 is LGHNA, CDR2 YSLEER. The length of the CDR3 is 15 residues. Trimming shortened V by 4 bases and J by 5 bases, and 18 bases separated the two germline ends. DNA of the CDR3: TGCGCCAGCAGCCTTGCTTTGGGACCTCCCCACGAGCAGTACTTC. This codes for CASSLALGPPHEQYF.

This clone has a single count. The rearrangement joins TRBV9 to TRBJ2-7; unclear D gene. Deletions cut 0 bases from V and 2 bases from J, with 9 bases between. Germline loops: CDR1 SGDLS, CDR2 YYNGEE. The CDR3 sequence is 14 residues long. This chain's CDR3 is CASSVGSATYEQYF. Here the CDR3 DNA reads TGTGCCAGCAGCGTAGGCTCGGCCACCTACGAGCAGTACTTC.

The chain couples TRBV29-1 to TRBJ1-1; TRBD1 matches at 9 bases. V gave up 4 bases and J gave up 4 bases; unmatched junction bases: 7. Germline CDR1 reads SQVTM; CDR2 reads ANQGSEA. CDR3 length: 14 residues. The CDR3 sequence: CSVGPGQGPTEAFF. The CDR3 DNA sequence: TGCAGCGTTGGGCCAGGACAGGGGCCCACTGAAGCTTTCTTT. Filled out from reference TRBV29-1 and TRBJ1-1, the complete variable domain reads SAVISQKPSRDICQRGTSLTIQCQVDSQVTMMFWYRQQPGQSLTLIATANQGSEATYESGFVIDKFPISRPNLTFSTLTVSNMSPEDSSIYLCSVGPGQGPTEAFFGQGTRLTVV.

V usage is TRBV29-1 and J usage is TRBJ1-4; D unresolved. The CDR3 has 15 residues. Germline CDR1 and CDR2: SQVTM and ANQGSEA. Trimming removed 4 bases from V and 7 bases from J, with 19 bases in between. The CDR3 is CSVGRSGPDGEKLFF. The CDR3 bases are TGCAGCGTTGGAAGGAGCGGACCGGACGGTGAAAAACTGTTTTTT.

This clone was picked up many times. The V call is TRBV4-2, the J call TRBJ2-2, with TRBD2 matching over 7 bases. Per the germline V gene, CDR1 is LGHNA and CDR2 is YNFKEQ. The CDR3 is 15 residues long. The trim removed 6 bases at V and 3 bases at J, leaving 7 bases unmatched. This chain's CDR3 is CASSPGLTDTGELFF. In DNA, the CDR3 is TGTGCCAGCAGTCCGGGACTAACAGACACCGGGGAGCTGTTTTTT.

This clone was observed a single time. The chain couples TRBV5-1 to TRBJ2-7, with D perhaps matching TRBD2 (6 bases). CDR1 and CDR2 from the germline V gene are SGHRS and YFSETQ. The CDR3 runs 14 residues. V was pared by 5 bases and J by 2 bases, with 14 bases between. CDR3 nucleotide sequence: TGCGCCAGCAGAGTGGACTGGGGGGCCTACGAGCAGTACTTC. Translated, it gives CASRVDWGAYEQYF. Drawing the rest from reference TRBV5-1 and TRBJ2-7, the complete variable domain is KAGVTQTPRYLIKTRGQQVTLSCSPISGHRSVSWYQQTPGQGLQFLFEYFSETQRNKGNFPGRFSGRQFSNSRSEMNVSTLELGDSALYLCASRVDWGAYEQYFGPGTRLTVT.

CDR3 bases: TGCAGTGCTAGAGACCTGGGGGAGCAGTACTTC. Amino acids: CSARDLGEQYF. The chain employs TRBV20-1 and TRBJ2-7; D gene uncertain. From germline, CDR1 is DFQATT and CDR2 SNEGSKA (reference sequence). Trimming removed 0 bases at V and 7 bases at J, with 7 bases between. The CDR3 is 11 amino acids.

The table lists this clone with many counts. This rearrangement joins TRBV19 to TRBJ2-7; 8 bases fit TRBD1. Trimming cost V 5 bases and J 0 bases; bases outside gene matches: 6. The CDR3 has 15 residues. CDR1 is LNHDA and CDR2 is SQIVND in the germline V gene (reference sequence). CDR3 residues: CASSPFGTGSYEQYF. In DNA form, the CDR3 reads TGTGCCAGTAGTCCGTTCGGGACAGGCTCCTACGAGCAGTACTTC.

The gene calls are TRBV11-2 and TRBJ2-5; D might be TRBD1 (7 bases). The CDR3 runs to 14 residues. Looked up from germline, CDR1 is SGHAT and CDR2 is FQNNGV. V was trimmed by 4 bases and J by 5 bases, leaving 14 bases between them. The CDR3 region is CASSWMTGRETQYF. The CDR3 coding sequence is TGTGCCAGCAGCTGGATGACAGGGAGGGAGACCCAGTACTTC.

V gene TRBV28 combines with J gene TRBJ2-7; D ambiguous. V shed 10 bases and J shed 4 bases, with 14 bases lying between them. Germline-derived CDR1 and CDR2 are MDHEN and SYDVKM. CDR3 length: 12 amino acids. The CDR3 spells CATTPRGYEQYF. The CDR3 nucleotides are TGTGCCACGACCCCTCGAGGTTACGAGCAGTACTTC.

The CDR3 is CAWGLLAGAGTDTQYF. Written as DNA, the CDR3 is TGTGCCTGGGGTTTACTAGCGGGAGCTGGCACAGATACGCAGTATTTT. The V and J genes are TRBV30 and TRBJ2-3; 11 bases are a match to TRBD2. The CDR3 loop spans 16 amino acids. J gave up 1 base and V 5 bases, and 8 bases lay outside the gene matches. The germline CDR1 and CDR2 sequences are GTSNPN and SVGIG (reference sequence).

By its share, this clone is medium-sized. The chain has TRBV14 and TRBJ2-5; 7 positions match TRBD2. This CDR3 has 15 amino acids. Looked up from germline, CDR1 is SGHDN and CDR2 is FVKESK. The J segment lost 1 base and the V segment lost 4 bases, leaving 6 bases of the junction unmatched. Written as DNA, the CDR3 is TGTGCCAGCAGCCCTCTACTAGCGCTCCAAGAGACCCAGTACTTC. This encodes CASSPLLALQETQYF. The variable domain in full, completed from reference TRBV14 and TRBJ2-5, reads EAGVTQFPSHSVIEKGQTVTLRCDPISGHDNLYWYRRVMGKEIKFLLHFVKESKQDESGMPNNRFLAERTGGTYSTLKVQPAELEDSGVYFCASSPLLALQETQYFGPGTRLLVL.